This TCR beta chain is from a study of T-cell reconstitution after alpha-beta-depleted transplantation in children. In this sample, this clonotype turned up a few times. The CDR3 consists of 13 residues. Trimming removed 6 bases from V and 4 bases from J, with 7 bases in between. Germline V lookup: CDR1 LNHNV, CDR2 YYDKDF (reference sequence). Researchers prepared the TCRbeta library using unique molecular identifiers, the study reports. Via MiXCR, TCRdb re-called the PCR reads, giving one row per CDR3 protein. The table lists some 590,000 distinct CDR3 sequences, 10% of them singletons. This sequence joins TRBV15 and TRBJ1-6, with unresolved D. The starting material was PBMCs from the stem cell graft donor, obtained from the stem cell graft. This TCR was recovered from a human donor who donated a stem cell graft to a child with acute myeloid leukemia. DNA for the CDR3: TGTGCCACCAGTAACGGGTATAATTCACCCCTCCACTTT. This sequence encodes CATSNGYNSPLHF.